These T cell receptor beta chains were read from a single sample in a study of blood T cell repertoires in COVID-19. Method: immunoSEQ multiplex PCR; TCRdb's copy keeps in-frame clones and lacks some. The data contain fewer than 500,000 clones, about 80% of them singletons. Sequenced: peripheral blood. These receptors all come from a human donor with acute or convalescent COVID-19. The donor label of this sample is uncertain. CDR3s include the opening cysteine and the closing phenylalanine or tryptophan. The D gene is left open where the match is weak. Size tells how often a clone was seen (once, few, many) or the class of an expanded clone, and some rows leave it out.

abundance: few; j_gene: TRBJ1-5; d_gene: .; v_gene: TRBV10-2; CDR3nt: TGCGCCAGCAAGGTCCCCGGGCAGCCCCAGCATTTT; CDR3aa: CASKVPGQPQHF
abundance: .; j_gene: TRBJ1-1; d_gene: TRBD1; v_gene: TRBV6-5; CDR3nt: TGTGCCAGCAGTTACGGGGGCCTCTTCAGGGGGGTTGAAGCTTTCTTT; CDR3aa: CASSYGGLFRGVEAFF
abundance: .; j_gene: TRBJ1-2; d_gene: TRBD1; v_gene: TRBV5-6; CDR3nt: TGTGCCAGCAGCCCTAGACAGGGCTATTCCTATGGCTACACCTTC; CDR3aa: CASSPRQGYSYGYTF
abundance: .; j_gene: TRBJ2-7; d_gene: TRBD1; v_gene: TRBV15; CDR3nt: TGTGCCACCAGCAGAGATCGGGGGACAGGGAGCAACGAGCAGTACTTC; CDR3aa: CATSRDRGTGSNEQYF
abundance: .; j_gene: TRBJ1-2; d_gene: .; v_gene: TRBV15; CDR3nt: TGTGCCACCAGCAGTTTTCCGCGGGTTGGCTACACCTTC; CDR3aa: CATSSFPRVGYTF
abundance: .; j_gene: TRBJ2-1; d_gene: TRBD2; v_gene: TRBV7-6; CDR3nt: TGTGCCAGCAGCACGGGACTAGCGGGGGGGCAGGGTGAGCAGTTCTTC; CDR3aa: CASSTGLAGGQGEQFF
abundance: .; j_gene: TRBJ2-5; d_gene: .; v_gene: TRBV5-1; CDR3nt: TGCGCCAGCAGCTTGGTCGGCAGGGAAGGGACCCAGTACTTC; CDR3aa: CASSLVGREGTQYF
abundance: .; j_gene: TRBJ2-7; d_gene: TRBD2; v_gene: TRBV15; CDR3nt: TGTGCCACCGTGAGAGCGGGGGTATTCGAGCAGTACTTC; CDR3aa: CATVRAGVFEQYF
abundance: .; j_gene: TRBJ1-1; d_gene: TRBD1; v_gene: TRBV7-6; CDR3nt: TGTGCCAGCAGCTTAGGGCCCCGGGACAGGGTCCCCAACACTGAAGCTTTCTTT; CDR3aa: CASSLGPRDRVPNTEAFF
abundance: few; j_gene: TRBJ1-5; d_gene: .; v_gene: TRBV19; CDR3nt: TGTGCCAGTAACGAGGGCAATCAGCCCCAGCATTTT; CDR3aa: CASNEGNQPQHF
abundance: once; j_gene: TRBJ1-1; d_gene: .; v_gene: TRBV19; CDR3nt: TGTGCCAGTAGTGCGCGTGTTTGGAACACTGAAGCTTTCTTT; CDR3aa: CASSARVWNTEAFF
abundance: .; j_gene: TRBJ2-7; d_gene: TRBD1; v_gene: TRBV7-9; CDR3nt: TGTGCCAGCAGCTTAACGAGGGGGCTTAAGAACGAGCAGTACTTC; CDR3aa: CASSLTRGLKNEQYF
abundance: .; j_gene: TRBJ2-1; d_gene: .; v_gene: TRBV7-2; CDR3nt: TGTGCCAGCAGCCCAGCGACTAGTCCGGCTGAGCAGTTCTTC; CDR3aa: CASSPATSPAEQFF
abundance: .; j_gene: TRBJ2-5; d_gene: .; v_gene: TRBV5-4; CDR3nt: TGTGCCAGCAGCTTCCCTAACGGGGAGACCCAGTACTTC; CDR3aa: CASSFPNGETQYF
abundance: .; j_gene: TRBJ2-3; d_gene: TRBD2; v_gene: TRBV3-1/TRBV3-2; CDR3nt: TGTGCCAGCAGCCAGCGGGGACTAGCGGGGGGGAAGGATACGCAGTATTTT; CDR3aa: CASSQRGLAGGKDTQYF
abundance: .; j_gene: TRBJ1-1; d_gene: .; v_gene: TRBV18; CDR3nt: TGTGCCAGCTCACCACTCCAGGGGTTAGACACTGAAGCTTTCTTT; CDR3aa: CASSPLQGLDTEAFF
abundance: .; j_gene: TRBJ2-2; d_gene: .; v_gene: TRBV5-1; CDR3nt: TGCGCCAGCAGCACCGGGACAACGAACACCGGGGAGCTGTTTTTT; CDR3aa: CASSTGTTNTGELFF
abundance: .; j_gene: TRBJ1-3; d_gene: .; v_gene: TRBV19; CDR3nt: TGTGCCAGTAGGGTTCAGGGAAGCTCTGGAAACACCATATATTTT; CDR3aa: CASRVQGSSGNTIYF
abundance: .; j_gene: TRBJ1-5; d_gene: .; v_gene: TRBV6-5; CDR3nt: TGTGCCAGCAGCCCCTTCGGAGGGAGTCAGCCCCAGCATTTT; CDR3aa: CASSPFGGSQPQHF
abundance: .; j_gene: TRBJ1-2; d_gene: .; v_gene: TRBV19; CDR3nt: TGTGCCAGTGGCCGGGGGGGCTCACCGCAAGGCTACACCTTC; CDR3aa: CASGRGGSPQGYTF
abundance: .; j_gene: TRBJ1-5; d_gene: .; v_gene: TRBV19; CDR3nt: TGTGCCAGTAGTATAGAGGGGGCGCGGCAGCCCCAGCATTTT; CDR3aa: CASSIEGARQPQHF
abundance: .; j_gene: TRBJ2-3; d_gene: .; v_gene: TRBV2; CDR3nt: TGTGCCAGCAGTCTCAACTTACCCGCGGATACGCAGTATTTT; CDR3aa: CASSLNLPADTQYF
abundance: .; j_gene: TRBJ2-3; d_gene: TRBD2; v_gene: TRBV19; CDR3nt: TGTGCCAGTAGTCGTATGGGGGGGACGACTAGCGGGAGCACAGATACGCAGTATTTT; CDR3aa: CASSRMGGTTSGSTDTQYF
abundance: .; j_gene: TRBJ1-2; d_gene: TRBD1; v_gene: TRBV3-1/TRBV3-2; CDR3nt: TGTGCCAGCAGCGGATGGACAGGGGTCACTAACTATGGCTACACCTTC; CDR3aa: CASSGWTGVTNYGYTF
abundance: .; j_gene: TRBJ2-1; d_gene: TRBD2; v_gene: TRBV5-4; CDR3nt: TGTGCCAGCAGCCCGGGACTAGCGGTTAGCTCCTACAATGAGCAGTTCTTC; CDR3aa: CASSPGLAVSSYNEQFF
abundance: .; j_gene: TRBJ1-2; d_gene: .; v_gene: TRBV11-2; CDR3nt: TGTGCCAGCAGCCCAGGGCAGGTTTCGGCGAACTATGGCTACACCTTC; CDR3aa: CASSPGQVSANYGYTF
abundance: .; j_gene: TRBJ2-3; d_gene: .; v_gene: TRBV30; CDR3nt: TGTGCCTGGAGCGTAGTTGCGGGTCGCACAGATACGCAGTATTTT; CDR3aa: CAWSVVAGRTDTQYF
abundance: many; j_gene: TRBJ2-7; d_gene: .; v_gene: TRBV25-1; CDR3nt: TGTGCCAGCAGTGAATTCATCAGACAGGACCTACCGGGCGAGCAGTACTTC; CDR3aa: CASSEFIRQDLPGEQYF
abundance: .; j_gene: TRBJ1-1; d_gene: TRBD1; v_gene: TRBV19; CDR3nt: TGTGCCAGTAGCATCCCCTTTGGGACAGGGGGCATCGGGAACACTGAAGCTTTCTTT; CDR3aa: CASSIPFGTGGIGNTEAFF
abundance: .; j_gene: TRBJ1-5; d_gene: .; v_gene: TRBV28; CDR3nt: TGTGCCAGCAGTTTAAGCAGGGTCGGTCAGCCCCAGCATTTT; CDR3aa: CASSLSRVGQPQHF
abundance: .; j_gene: TRBJ2-7; d_gene: .; v_gene: TRBV5-1; CDR3nt: TGCGCCAGCAGCTTGGGAGGCGGGGCCCCGTCCTACGAGCAGTACTTC; CDR3aa: CASSLGGGAPSYEQYF
abundance: .; j_gene: TRBJ2-7; d_gene: .; v_gene: TRBV7-9; CDR3nt: TGTGCCAGCAGCTTTAGCGGCAACTACGAGCAGTACTTC; CDR3aa: CASSFSGNYEQYF
abundance: .; j_gene: TRBJ2-7; d_gene: TRBD2; v_gene: TRBV19; CDR3nt: TGTGCCAGTAGTAGCATGACTAGCGGGGGGTCCTACGAGCAGTACTTC; CDR3aa: CASSSMTSGGSYEQYF
abundance: .; j_gene: TRBJ2-1; d_gene: TRBD2; v_gene: TRBV30; CDR3nt: TGTGCCTGGAGTGCCGGGACTAGCGGGAGCAATGAGCAGTTCTTC; CDR3aa: CAWSAGTSGSNEQFF
abundance: .; j_gene: TRBJ1-2; d_gene: TRBD1; v_gene: TRBV24-1; CDR3nt: TGTGCCACCAGTGATTCGGGACAGGGGAAAGGTTATGGCTACACCTTC; CDR3aa: CATSDSGQGKGYGYTF
abundance: .; j_gene: TRBJ1-1; d_gene: TRBD1; v_gene: TRBV5-1; CDR3nt: TGCGCCAGCAGCCTCCGACAGGGAAAAGAAGCTTTCTTT; CDR3aa: CASSLRQGKEAFF
abundance: few; j_gene: TRBJ2-1; d_gene: TRBD2; v_gene: TRBV7-9; CDR3nt: TGTGCCAGCAGCGGTCCGGGGCAGCGGGAGGGATCCTACAATGAGCAGTTCTTC; CDR3aa: CASSGPGQREGSYNEQFF
abundance: .; j_gene: TRBJ2-6; d_gene: TRBD1; v_gene: TRBV15; CDR3nt: TGTGCCGCCGGGACAGGGGGAACTGGGGCCAACGTCCTGACTTTC; CDR3aa: CAAGTGGTGANVLTF
abundance: few; j_gene: TRBJ2-7; d_gene: .; v_gene: TRBV6-5; CDR3nt: TGTGCCAGCACCCGGACAGACTACGAGCAGTACTTC; CDR3aa: CASTRTDYEQYF
abundance: .; j_gene: TRBJ2-1; d_gene: TRBD2; v_gene: TRBV6-1; CDR3nt: TGTGCCAGCAGTGTTGAGGCAGGGGCGGGAGGGCCGTCCTACAATGAGCAGTTCTTC; CDR3aa: CASSVEAGAGGPSYNEQFF
abundance: .; j_gene: TRBJ1-6; d_gene: TRBD1; v_gene: TRBV3-1/TRBV3-2; CDR3nt: TGTGCCAGCAGCCAAGATCTATCAGGACAGGACCCTAGCTCCTATAATTCACCCCTCCACTTT; CDR3aa: CASSQDLSGQDPSSYNSPLHF
abundance: .; j_gene: TRBJ2-1; d_gene: TRBD1; v_gene: TRBV6-6; CDR3nt: TGTGCCAGCAGTTACCCGGGGACAGGGGTCAATGAGCAGTTCTTC; CDR3aa: CASSYPGTGVNEQFF
abundance: .; j_gene: TRBJ1-1; d_gene: .; v_gene: TRBV5-1; CDR3nt: TGCGCCAGCAGCTTGGGAGGGCGTGAAGCTTTCTTT; CDR3aa: CASSLGGREAFF
abundance: few; j_gene: TRBJ1-2; d_gene: TRBD1; v_gene: TRBV18; CDR3nt: TGTGCCAGCTCACCTCGCGACAGGGCCAACTATGGCTACACCTTC; CDR3aa: CASSPRDRANYGYTF
abundance: .; j_gene: TRBJ2-5; d_gene: TRBD2; v_gene: TRBV4-1; CDR3nt: TGCGCCAGCAGCCAAGTTCCACCATGGGGGGGTCTCGGAGAGACCCAGTACTTC; CDR3aa: CASSQVPPWGGLGETQYF
abundance: .; j_gene: TRBJ1-1; d_gene: TRBD1; v_gene: TRBV28; CDR3nt: TGTGCCAGCAGTGAGGACAGGTGGGGCACTGAAGCTTTCTTT; CDR3aa: CASSEDRWGTEAFF
abundance: .; j_gene: TRBJ2-2; d_gene: TRBD2; v_gene: TRBV10-1; CDR3nt: TGCGCCAGCAGCCTCGGCGGGAGGGCCGCCGGGGAGCTGTTTTTT; CDR3aa: CASSLGGRAAGELFF
abundance: .; j_gene: TRBJ1-2; d_gene: .; v_gene: TRBV7-6; CDR3nt: TGTGCCAGCAGCCCCCAGTGGTATCCTAACTATGGCTACACCTTC; CDR3aa: CASSPQWYPNYGYTF
abundance: .; j_gene: TRBJ1-1; d_gene: .; v_gene: TRBV6-2/TRBV6-3; CDR3nt: TGTGCCAGCAGTTCCGGGGGAGCATTGAACACTGAAGCTTTCTTT; CDR3aa: CASSSGGALNTEAFF
abundance: .; j_gene: TRBJ2-7; d_gene: TRBD1; v_gene: TRBV2; CDR3nt: TGTGCCAGCAGTTCACCTACGGGACAGGGGTACGAGCAGTACTTC; CDR3aa: CASSSPTGQGYEQYF
abundance: .; j_gene: TRBJ1-1; d_gene: TRBD1; v_gene: TRBV28; CDR3nt: TGTGCCAGCCACAGGGGAACAAACACTGAAGCTTTCTTT; CDR3aa: CASHRGTNTEAFF
abundance: .; j_gene: TRBJ1-2; d_gene: .; v_gene: TRBV19; CDR3nt: TGTGCCAGTAGTATAACGAGAAGCTATGGCTACACCTTC; CDR3aa: CASSITRSYGYTF
abundance: .; j_gene: TRBJ2-1; d_gene: TRBD2; v_gene: TRBV18; CDR3nt: TGTGCCAGCTCACCACCAGGACTAGCGGGATCTTTTGTCAATGAGCAGTTCTTC; CDR3aa: CASSPPGLAGSFVNEQFF
abundance: .; j_gene: TRBJ2-1; d_gene: TRBD2; v_gene: TRBV27; CDR3nt: TGTGCCAGCAGTCCTCATAGCGGGAGTAGCCACAATGAGCAGTTCTTC; CDR3aa: CASSPHSGSSHNEQFF
abundance: .; j_gene: TRBJ1-6; d_gene: .; v_gene: TRBV28; CDR3nt: TGTGCCAGCAGTACCCAGGGTAGAGATTCACCCCTCCACTTT; CDR3aa: CASSTQGRDSPLHF
abundance: .; j_gene: TRBJ2-5; d_gene: .; v_gene: TRBV27; CDR3nt: TGTGCCAGCAGTTTTAACAGGGCCTTAGGGGAGACCCAGTACTTC; CDR3aa: CASSFNRALGETQYF
abundance: .; j_gene: TRBJ1-2; d_gene: TRBD1; v_gene: TRBV5-6; CDR3nt: TGTGCCAGCAGCACCCCGGGACAGGGCGTCTATGGCTACACCTTC; CDR3aa: CASSTPGQGVYGYTF